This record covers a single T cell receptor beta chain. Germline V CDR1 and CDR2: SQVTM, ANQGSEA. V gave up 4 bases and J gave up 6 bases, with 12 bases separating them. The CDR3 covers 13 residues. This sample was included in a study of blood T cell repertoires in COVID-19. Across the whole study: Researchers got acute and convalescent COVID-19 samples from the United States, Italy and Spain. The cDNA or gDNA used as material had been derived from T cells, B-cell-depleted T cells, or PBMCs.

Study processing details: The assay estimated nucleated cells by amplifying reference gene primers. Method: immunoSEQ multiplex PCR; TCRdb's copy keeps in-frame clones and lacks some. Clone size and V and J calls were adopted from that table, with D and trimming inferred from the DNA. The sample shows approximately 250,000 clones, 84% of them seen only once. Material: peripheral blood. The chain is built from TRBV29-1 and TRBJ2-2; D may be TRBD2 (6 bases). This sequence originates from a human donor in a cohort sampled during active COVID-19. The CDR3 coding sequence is TGCAGCGTTGCTGGAGGGGTCCCCGGGGAGCTGTTTTTT. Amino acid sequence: CSVAGGVPGELFF.